The clone carrying this T cell receptor (beta chain) was counted many times. Its antigen is currently unknown. The sample is drawn from a study of T cells in Graves' hyperthyroidism and ophthalmopathy. Amplified TCR beta CDR3 regions derived from RNA transcripts. HTBI primers drove first-round RT-PCR of the TCR CDR3. One entry per CDR3 protein results from TCRdb running MiXCR on the multiplex PCR reads. The table lists some 600,000 distinct CDR3 sequences, approximately 14% of them singletons. Notes on the study in general: Most thyroid clonotypes that were expanded above 0.001 also turned up in blood.

The study excluded patients with uncontrolled infection, other autoimmune disease, pregnancy or lactation. Thyroid ultrasound, orbital computed tomography, clinical symptoms, and serum thyroxine and TRAb underpinned diagnoses. Predating any ophthalmopathy symptoms, the blood sample was taken at first hyperthyroidism diagnosis. J gave up 2 bases and V 2 bases, and 4 bases lay outside the gene matches. The V gene's germline CDR1 is MNHEY and CDR2 SVGEGT. This CDR3 comprises 16 residues. Sequencing used blood. The origin of this receptor is a woman younger than 45 with Graves' hyperthyroidism that later progressed to Graves' ophthalmopathy. The chain carries TRBV6-2 or TRBV6-3 and TRBJ2-1; 9 bases fit TRBD2. The CDR3 loop is CASSYEEREAYNEQFF. DNA for the CDR3: TGTGCCAGCAGTTACGAAGAGCGGGAGGCCTACAATGAGCAGTTCTTC.